This T cell receptor (beta chain) was identified during a study of blood T cell repertoires in COVID-19. V dropped 6 bases and J dropped 7; count of bases not matched to a gene: 11. This CDR3 has 15 residues. CDR1 SNHLY and CDR2 FYNNEI come from the germline V gene. Some clones are missing from TCRdb's copy, which holds only in-frame ones; the method was immunoSEQ multiplex PCR. Of around 500,000 clones listed, approximately 83% are singletons. The clonotype was recovered from a human donor in a cohort sampled during active COVID-19. The rearrangement links TRBV2 to TRBJ2-2, with TRBD1 identical over 7 bases. The specimen was peripheral blood. The CDR3 here is CASRRLRQGGGELFF. CDR3 nucleotide sequence: TGTGCCAGCAGGAGATTGAGACAGGGCGGCGGGGAGCTGTTTTTT.